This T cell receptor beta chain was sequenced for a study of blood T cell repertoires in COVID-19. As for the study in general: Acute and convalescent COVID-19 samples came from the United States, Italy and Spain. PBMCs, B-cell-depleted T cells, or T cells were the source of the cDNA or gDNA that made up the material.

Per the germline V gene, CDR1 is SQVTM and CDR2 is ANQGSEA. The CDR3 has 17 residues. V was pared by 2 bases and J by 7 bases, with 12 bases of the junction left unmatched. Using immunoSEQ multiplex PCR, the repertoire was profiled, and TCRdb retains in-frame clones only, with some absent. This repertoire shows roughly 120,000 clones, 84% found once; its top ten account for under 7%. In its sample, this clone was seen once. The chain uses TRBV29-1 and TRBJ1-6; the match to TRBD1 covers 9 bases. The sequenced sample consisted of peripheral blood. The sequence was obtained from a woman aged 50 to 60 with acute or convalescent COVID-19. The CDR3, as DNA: TGCAGCGTTGAACTCCGGGACAGGGTTCAGAAGAATTCACCCCTCCACTTT. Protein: CSVELRDRVQKNSPLHF.